This T cell receptor beta chain came from a study of blood T cell repertoires in COVID-19 (TCRdb year 2020). With regard to the full study: Samples from collaborators originated in the United States, Italy and Spain and spanned both the acute and convalescent phases of COVID-19. The material from the prospective study consisted of cDNA or gDNA derived from T cells, B-cell-depleted T cells, or PBMCs. Deeply sampled blood TCRbeta repertoires from subjects exposed to, actively infected with, or recovered from COVID-19 were included in the dataset. The repertoires were made available in a free public database intended to serve as a resource for research on the immune response to SARS-CoV-2. Samples came from the ongoing ImmuneRACE study (first 160 participants) plus 1,254 subjects from 6 global collaborators. Nearly every sample came with metadata listing a de-identified subject ID, COVID-19 status, age in years and sex. Where HLA class I and class II types were available, the types were taken from metadata supplied by the sample provider, not from assay-based typing.

Collaborating institutions collected whole blood in K2EDTA tubes following their own protocols. Collaborator samples were shipped for TCRbeta analysis as frozen whole blood, isolated PBMCs, or DNA extracted from either sample type. The CDR3, cysteine through phenylalanine, is 15 amino acids long. Only the CDR3 DNA stays, 45 bases, in frame from base 1. Between the V and J ends, shortened by 4 bases and 6 bases respectively, the junction contains 16 bases. From a lookup of the germline V gene (reference sequence), CDR1 and CDR2 are LNHDA and SQIVND. Comment on this clone: The clone's antigen remains unknown. Per-base qualities were not stored, and no clone one base away is much larger.

TCRbeta CDR3 regions were amplified from genomic DNA by means of the immunoSEQ Assay, a bias-controlled multiplex PCR. Under the source paper's analysis protocol: Nucleated cell counts per sample were estimated from amplification of reference gene primers within the assay. Sequence reads were collapsed and filtered to measure the absolute abundance of every unique TCRbeta CDR3 rearrangement. For each sample, productive Simpson clonality was calculated by taking the square root of Simpson's diversity index across productive rearrangements. In its TCRdb copy, this immuneACCESS table keeps in-frame sequences only and misses some clones. Where compared with another copy, unresolved V genes explain less than half of these, and the others have no known cause. The V and J calls and clone size come from that table; D and trimming were worked out from the DNA. The sample table holds 110,000 to 150,000 clones, of which around 89% were seen once. Of the sample, 2.5% to 3% is held by the ten largest clones.

The paper as a whole reports these results and caveats: The amount of clinical and demographic metadata varied by source and participant and was provided uncurated.

The sequence links TRBV19 to TRBJ2-1; the best D guess is TRBD2, with 6 bases matching. This receptor was identified in a man aged 55-75 years with active or convalescent COVID-19. Sequencing was performed on peripheral blood. The CDR3 amino acid sequence is: CASSKGRSGVNEQFF. The DNA sequence reads TGTGCCAGTAGTAAGGGAAGATCGGGAGTCAATGAGCAGTTCTTC.